The clone carrying this T cell receptor (beta chain) was counted only a few times. The CDR3 spans 18 residues. Trimming stripped 3 bases from V and 0 bases from J, with 17 bases between. Germline CDR1 and CDR2: MGHRA and YSYEKL. Time point described: newly diagnosed GD, antithyroid drugs for less than 3 months. There was RNA extracted from PBMCs, and the TCR library was made from it. This record belongs to a study of regulatory T cells in long-lasting Graves disease. CDR3 regions were amplified by Arm-PCR using iRepertoire HTBI primers to build TCR beta libraries. In TCRdb, the multiplex PCR reads were re-called with MiXCR into one record per CDR3 protein. The data contain roughly 500,000 distinct CDR3 sequences, less than 15% of them singletons. These data were likewise used in another study, on T cells in Graves' hyperthyroidism and ophthalmopathy.

Here the sequenced sample was peripheral blood mononuclear cells (PBMCs), taken at new diagnosis, from a patient treated with antithyroid drugs. This TCR was recovered from a man aged 25-45 years with Graves disease. The gene calls are TRBV4-1 and TRBJ1-4; a weak D match, TRBD1 (5 bases). The CDR3 reads CASSQWKGDPATNEKLFF. CDR3 coding DNA: TGCGCCAGCAGCCAGTGGAAAGGGGACCCTGCAACTAATGAAAAACTGTTTTTT.